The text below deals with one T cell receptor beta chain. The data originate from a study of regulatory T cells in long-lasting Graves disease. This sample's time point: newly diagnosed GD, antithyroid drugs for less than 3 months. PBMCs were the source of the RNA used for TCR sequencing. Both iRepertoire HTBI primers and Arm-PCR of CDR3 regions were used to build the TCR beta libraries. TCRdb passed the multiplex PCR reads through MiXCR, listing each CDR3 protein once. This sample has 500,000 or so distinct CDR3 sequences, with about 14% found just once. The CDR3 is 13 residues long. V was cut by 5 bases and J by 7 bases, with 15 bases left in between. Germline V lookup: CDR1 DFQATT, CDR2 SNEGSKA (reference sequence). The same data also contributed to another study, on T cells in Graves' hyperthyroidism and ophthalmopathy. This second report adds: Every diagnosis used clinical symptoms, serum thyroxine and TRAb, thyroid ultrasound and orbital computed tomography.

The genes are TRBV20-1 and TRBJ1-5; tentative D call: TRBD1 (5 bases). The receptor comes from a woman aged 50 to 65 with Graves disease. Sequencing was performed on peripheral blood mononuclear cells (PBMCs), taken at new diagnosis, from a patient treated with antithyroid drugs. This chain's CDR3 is CSAGGREGQPQHF. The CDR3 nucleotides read TGCAGTGCTGGTGGGAGGGAGGGGCAGCCCCAGCATTTT.